This TCR beta chain originates from a study of T-cell memory formation after mild COVID-19. Study summary: TCR clustering was largely donor specific.

TCRdb used MiXCR to reprocess the 5' RACE reads, holding one entry per CDR3 protein. Of about 340,000 distinct CDR3 sequences listed, around 15% are singletons. The J segment lost 5 bases and the V segment lost 6 bases, leaving 10 bases of the junction unmatched. This CDR3 has 15 residues. Germline V gene sequence: CDR1 MNHEY, CDR2 SVGAGI. Sequenced: PBMCs or a T cell subset sorted from them (not recorded which). This TCR came from a man aged 18 to 35 who had mild COVID-19 (a few samples of this study predate the infection). Cell type and time point are not known. The J gene is TRBJ1-5, the V gene TRBV6-5, with 7 nucleotides matching TRBD1. DNA of the CDR3: TGTGCCAGCAGCAGGGACAGCGTCCAATATCAGCCCCAGCATTTT. Translated: CASSRDSVQYQPQHF.